The text below deals with one T cell receptor (beta chain). With 60 Vbeta and 13 Jbeta primers, the PCR was carried out. The data were produced by immunoSEQ multiplex PCR, yet TCRdb's version contains in-frame clones alone and is incomplete. This specimen shows some 120,000 clones; the ten leading clones hold around 2.4%. This entry comes from a study of cytomegalovirus exposure and HLA in healthy donors. The V and J ends lost 5 bases and 7 bases, in that order; junction bases with no gene match: 7. The V gene's germline CDR1 is MNHNS and CDR2 SASEGT. This CDR3 comprises 13 residues. The chain recombines TRBV6-1 with TRBJ2-5; 7 positions match TRBD1. The sequencing sample was made of PBMCs. This TCR derives from a man in his forties or fifties in good health and CMV-seronegative. The CDR3 DNA is TGTGCCAGCAGTTTACAGGGGCTGGGGACCCAGTACTTC. This gives the protein CASSLQGLGTQYF.